The present T cell receptor beta chain was sequenced within a study of CD8+ T cells in alopecia areata. Whole-study findings and limits: Normal skin's resident alphabeta T cells are sequenced alongside lesional scalp T cells. Many expanded lesional clones remained in scalp and blood on tofacitinib.

After isolation, RNA underwent reverse transcription to generate cDNA as the sequencing template. Produced via immunoSEQ multiplex PCR; TCRdb's table is partial and in-frame only. The table lists hundreds of thousands of clones, more than 45% of them singletons. Documented treatment: oral pan-JAK inhibitor, 5-10 mg twice daily. Between the trimmed V and J ends, which lost 5 bases and 8 bases, there was a span of 15 bases. CDR3 length: 13 residues. The germline CDR1 and CDR2 sequences are MNHEY and SVGAGI. Details on this clone: The antigen is unknown.

This sequence joins TRBV6-5 and TRBJ1-2; D might be TRBD1 (5 bases). The sequence came from a human donor with alopecia areata. The specimen was CD4+ T cells sorted from blood, collected at week 24, from a patient treated with tofacitinib. DNA of the CDR3: TGTGCCAGCAGTGGGGGTGTCGGAGGCGGCTACACCTTC. Residues: CASSGGVGGGYTF.